The 28 T cell receptor beta chains below all came from one sample that was sequenced in a study of OX40 agonist ivuxolimab in advanced cancers. TCRdb's table, derived via immunoSEQ multiplex PCR, lists solely in-frame clones and lacks some. The sample contains about 54,000 clones, 85% to 90% of which appear only once. This specimen was CD4+ or CD8+ T cells sorted from blood, taken in a trial of the OX40 agonist ivuxolimab. The receptor source for this set is an adult with an advanced solid tumor such as melanoma, head and neck, liver or kidney cancer.

V and J are TRBV10-3 and TRBJ2-1, with 8 bases fitting TRBD1. Germline CDR1 and CDR2: ENHRY and SYGVKD. The V and J ends lost 3 bases and 7 bases, in that order; junction bases with no gene match: 5. The CDR3 length is 14 residues. The CDR3: CAISDRTGFNEQFF. CDR3 nucleotides: TGTGCCATCAGTGACAGGACAGGGTTTAATGAGCAGTTCTTC.

V gene TRBV5-1 combines with J gene TRBJ2-7; 9 nucleotides line up with TRBD1. CDR1 SGHRS and CDR2 YFSETQ come from the germline V gene. V shed 2 bases and J 5 bases; nucleotides not matched to a gene: 8. CDR3 length: 15 residues. The CDR3 protein is CASSFTDRGWNEQYF. CDR3 bases: TGCGCCAGCAGCTTTACCGACAGGGGGTGGAACGAGCAGTACTTC.

CDR3 sequence reads: CASSEQGGNTEAFF. The CDR3 DNA sequence: TGTGCCAGCAGCGAGCAGGGGGGGAACACTGAAGCTTTCTTT. This chain connects TRBV7-3 to TRBJ1-1, with 7 bases lining up with TRBD1. The trim removed 5 bases at V and 1 base at J, leaving 4 bases unmatched. The CDR3 contains 14 residues. Germline V gene sequence: CDR1 SGHTA, CDR2 FQGTGA.

This clone was observed once. This chain connects TRBV7-6 to TRBJ2-1; no definite D call. Looked up from germline, CDR1 is SGHVS and CDR2 is FNYEAQ. The germline V and J ends were trimmed by 1 base and 2 bases, with 9 bases remaining between them. This CDR3 contains 15 residues. CDR3: CASSLGPQTYNEQFF. The CDR3, as DNA: TGTGCCAGCAGCTTAGGTCCCCAGACCTACAATGAGCAGTTCTTC.

CDR3 amino acids: CASSPLPPTSGRGGNIQYF. CDR3 nucleotide sequence: TGTGCCAGCTCACCACTTCCGCCGACTAGCGGAAGGGGGGGAAACATTCAGTACTTC. The chain is built from TRBV18 and TRBJ2-4; 9 bases map to TRBD2. Trimming took 1 base from V and 6 from J; bases not matched to a gene: 16. CDR1 is KGHSH, CDR2 LQKENI, per germline. The CDR3 is 19 amino acids.

The chain uses TRBV30 and TRBJ1-1; D is unclear. Germline values: CDR1 GTSNPN, CDR2 SVGIG (reference sequence). The CDR3 covers 11 residues. Trimming took off 2 bases at V and 1 base at J, with 2 bases between the two ends. The CDR3 protein is CAWSKNTEAFF. CDR3 bases: TGTGCCTGGAGTAAGAACACTGAAGCTTTCTTT.

The chain links TRBV5-6 to TRBJ2-5, with 7 bases lining up with TRBD1. From germline, CDR1 is SGHDT and CDR2 YYEEEE. V lost 3 bases to trimming and J lost 1 base; unmatched junction nucleotides: 6. The CDR3 extends over 15 amino acids. DNA for the CDR3: TGTGCCAGCAGCTCATGGGCAGGGGGCCAAGAGACCCAGTACTTC. Its protein product is CASSSWAGGQETQYF. Full variable domain (remainder filled in from reference TRBV5-6 and TRBJ2-5): DAGVTQSPTHLIKTRGQQVTLRCSPKSGHDTVSWYQQALGQGPQFIFQYYEEEERQRGNFPDRFSGHQFPNYSSELNVNALLLGDSALYLCASSSWAGGQETQYFGPGTRLLVL.

This clone was detected once. The chain recombines TRBV10-3 with TRBJ2-5, with 7 nucleotides matching TRBD1. This CDR3 has 14 amino acids. Germline CDR1 and CDR2: ENHRY and SYGVKD. The J segment lost 4 bases and the V segment lost 6 bases, leaving 8 bases of the junction unmatched. The DNA for the CDR3 is TGTGCCATCAGGGAGACAGGGAGAGGAGAGACCCAGTACTTC. Translation: CAIRETGRGETQYF.

The J gene is TRBJ1-5, the V gene TRBV11-2; the match to TRBD1 covers 7 bases. Trimming cost V 5 bases and J 3 bases; bases outside gene matches: 4. The CDR3 is 14 amino acids. Germline loops: CDR1 SGHAT, CDR2 FQNNGV. DNA for the CDR3: TGTGCCAGCAGCCAGGGACAGCCCAATCAGCCCCAGCATTTT. It specifies CASSQGQPNQPQHF. Complete variable domain (other parts from reference TRBV11-2 and TRBJ1-5): EAGVAQSPRYKIIEKRQSVAFWCNPISGHATLYWYQQILGQGPKLLIQFQNNGVVDDSQLPKDRFSAERLKGVDSTLKIQPAKLEDSAVYLCASSQGQPNQPQHFGDGTRLSIL.

The chain employs TRBV15 and TRBJ1-2; 10 positions agree with TRBD1. This CDR3 is 14 amino acids long. V was clipped by 0 bases and J by 6 bases; unmatched bases: 1. Germline lookup yields CDR1 LNHNV and CDR2 YYDKDF (reference sequence). Here the CDR3 DNA reads TGTGCCACCAGCAGAGATGGGACAGGGGATGGCTACACCTTC. Translation: CATSRDGTGDGYTF.

There are a few counts of this clone. This chain uses TRBV6-1 with TRBJ2-7, with D unclear. Germline-derived CDR1 and CDR2 are MNHNS and SASEGT. V was cut by 2 bases and J by 4 bases, with 9 bases left in between. The CDR3 runs 13 residues. Here the CDR3 DNA reads TGTGCCAGCAGTGAAAGACAAGGGTACGAGCAGTACTTC. This encodes CASSERQGYEQYF.

The chain couples TRBV14 to TRBJ1-1; the D gene is possibly TRBD1 (6 bases). Trimming pared 5 bases from V and 7 bases from J, leaving 11 bases between. Germline-derived CDR1 and CDR2 are SGHDN and FVKESK. The CDR3 runs 12 residues. CDR3: CASSTQGFEAFF. DNA of the CDR3: TGTGCCAGCAGCACACAGGGATTTGAAGCTTTCTTT.

The chain uses TRBV9 and TRBJ2-1; possible D gene TRBD2, 7 bases. V was shortened by 4 bases and J by 0 bases, with 17 bases between the two germline ends. The CDR3 extends over 17 amino acids. CDR1 and CDR2 (germline): SGDLS, YYNGEE. The CDR3 nucleotides are TGTGCCAGCAGCCTAAGGGGGGCGGGGGCCTCCTACAATGAGCAGTTCTTC. Encoded protein: CASSLRGAGASYNEQFF.

This chain links TRBV12-2 with TRBJ1-1. TRBV12-2 is termed a pseudogene. CDR3 length: 15 residues. As DNA, the CDR3 is TGTGCAAGTCGCCCAAAGTGGGGGGGTATAGCTGAAGCTTTCTTT. Translation gives CASRPKWGGIAEAFF.

The chain is built from TRBV5-5 and TRBJ2-7; 8 positions match TRBD2. J was trimmed by 4 bases and V by 0 bases; bases with no gene match: 6. Per germline, CDR1 SGHKS and CDR2 YYEKEE (reference sequence). This CDR3 comprises 15 residues. CDR3 loop: CASSLAGGPQYEQYF. In nucleotides, the CDR3 is TGTGCCAGCAGCTTGGCGGGAGGGCCTCAGTACGAGCAGTACTTC.

The V call is TRBV19, the J call TRBJ1-2, with D possibly being TRBD1 (5 bases). Trimming removed 3 bases at V and 2 bases at J, with 10 bases between. CDR1 and CDR2 (germline): LNHDA, SQIVND (reference sequence). CDR3 length: 14 residues. The CDR3 sequence is CASSMAGTNYGYTF. The CDR3 region has the DNA TGTGCCAGTAGTATGGCAGGGACGAACTATGGCTACACCTTC.

The chain has TRBV5-8 and TRBJ1-3, with D unclear. This CDR3 has 16 amino acids. The germline V gene encodes CDR1 SGHTS and CDR2 YDEGEE. The V end lost 4 bases, the J end lost 4 bases, and 18 bases lay between the germline ends. This chain's CDR3 is CASSLGSTRGGNTIYF. CDR3 nucleotides: TGTGCCAGCAGCCTCGGGTCCACCCGGGGAGGAAACACCATATATTTT.

The V gene is TRBV7-9, the J gene TRBJ2-5; D is perhaps TRBD1 (7 bases). Between the trimmed V and J ends, which lost 0 bases and 4 bases, there was a span of 15 bases. CDR1 is SEHNR, CDR2 FQNEAQ, per germline (reference sequence). The CDR3 has 16 amino acids. Here the CDR3 DNA reads TGTGCCAGCAGCTTAGCTCTTCAGGGGGGACGAGAGACCCAGTACTTC. Translation: CASSLALQGGRETQYF.

The chain employs TRBV5-1 and TRBJ1-5; 8 positions match TRBD1. The CDR3 consists of 15 residues. CDR1 SGHRS and CDR2 YFSETQ come from the germline V gene. Germline trimming cut 4 bases from V and 3 bases from J; bases unmatched to any gene: 6. CDR3 in DNA: TGCGCCAGCAGCGCACAGGGGGGATACAATCAGCCCCAGCATTTT. It translates to CASSAQGGYNQPQHF.

The chain employs TRBV7-6 and TRBJ1-3; maybe TRBD1 (5 bases). The CDR3 covers 16 residues. Trimming took off 5 bases at V and 2 bases at J, with 16 bases between the two ends. Germline CDR1 reads SGHVS; CDR2 reads FNYEAQ. The CDR3 here is CASSPRTLTTGNTIYF. CDR3 DNA: TGTGCCAGCAGCCCCCGGACACTAACAACTGGAAACACCATATATTTT.

The chain joins TRBV21-1 to TRBJ2-7. TRBV21-1 counts as a pseudogene. The CDR3 is made up of 16 amino acids. Written as DNA, the CDR3 is TGTGCCAGCAGCAAAGATAGTAGGGGGGCCCCCTACGAGCAGTACTTC. This encodes CASSKDSRGAPYEQYF.

This clone came up a few times. The CDR3 bases are TGCAGCGTTGAAGATGAAGGGACAGGGAAGTACGAGCAGTACTTC. This gives the protein CSVEDEGTGKYEQYF. The chain joins TRBV29-1 to TRBJ2-7; TRBD1 agrees at 9 bases. Trimming at V came to 0 bases and at J to 4 bases, leaving 7 bases not matched to a gene. CDR1 and CDR2 from the germline V gene are SQVTM and ANQGSEA. CDR3 length equals 15 residues.

The rearrangement joins TRBV30 to TRBJ1-3; maybe TRBD1 (6 bases). CDR1 and CDR2 from the germline V gene are GTSNPN and SVGIG (reference sequence). The CDR3 runs to 13 residues. The V end was cut by 7 bases, the J end by 3 bases, with 13 bases between. CDR3 residues: CALAGGDGNTIYF. As DNA, the CDR3 is TGTGCCTTGGCGGGGGGCGATGGAAACACCATATATTTT. Using reference TRBV30 and TRBJ1-3 for the parts outside the CDR3, the full variable domain is SQTIHQWPATLVQPVGSPLSLECTVEGTSNPNLYWYRQAAGRGLQLLFYSVGIGQISSEVPQNLSASRPQDRQFILSSKKLLLSDSGFYLCALAGGDGNTIYFGEGSWLTVV.

The chain joins TRBV5-5 to TRBJ2-7; 8 bases match TRBD1. Per the germline V gene, CDR1 is SGHKS and CDR2 is YYEKEE (reference sequence). This CDR3 comprises 16 residues. J lost 4 bases, V lost 0 bases, and 9 bases had no gene match. CDR3 residues: CASSLAEAGGRYEQYF. CDR3 in DNA: TGTGCCAGCAGCTTGGCCGAGGCAGGGGGCAGGTACGAGCAGTACTTC.

This clone was recorded only once. The chain joins TRBV18 to TRBJ2-3; the D is unclear. The V end lost 3 bases, the J end lost 2 bases, and 6 bases lay between the germline ends. Per germline, CDR1 KGHSH and CDR2 LQKENI. CDR3 size: 13 residues. As DNA, the CDR3 is TGTGCCAGCTCACCTGGGGTCACAGATACGCAGTATTTT. Translating gives CASSPGVTDTQYF.

The gene calls are TRBV5-1 and TRBJ2-2; 7 bases fit TRBD2. V was clipped by 7 bases and J by 0 bases; unmatched bases: 9. The germline V gene has CDR1 SGHRS and CDR2 YFSETQ. The length of the CDR3 is 16 residues. CDR3 sequence reads: CASSPSAGTNTGELFF. The CDR3 nucleotides read TGCGCCAGCTCCCCCTCAGCGGGGACGAACACCGGGGAGCTGTTTTTT.

The chain uses TRBV6-5 and TRBJ2-1, with D perhaps matching TRBD2 (7 bases). V dropped 4 bases and J dropped 12 bases, with 19 bases sitting between them. CDR3 length equals 14 residues. Germline CDR1 MNHEY, CDR2 SVGAGI. The CDR3 DNA is TGTGCCAGCAGTTGGCGGGGGCCCTCCTCTGGGCAGTTCTTC. Translation: CASSWRGPSSGQFF.

CDR3 sequence reads: CASSLENHEQYF. In DNA, the CDR3 is TGTGCCAGCAGCTTAGAAAACCACGAGCAGTACTTC. The genes are TRBV11-3 and TRBJ2-7; D call uncertain. Trimming removed 0 bases from V and 5 bases from J, with 5 bases in between. CDR1 SGHNT and CDR2 YENEEA come from the germline V gene. CDR3 size: 12 residues.